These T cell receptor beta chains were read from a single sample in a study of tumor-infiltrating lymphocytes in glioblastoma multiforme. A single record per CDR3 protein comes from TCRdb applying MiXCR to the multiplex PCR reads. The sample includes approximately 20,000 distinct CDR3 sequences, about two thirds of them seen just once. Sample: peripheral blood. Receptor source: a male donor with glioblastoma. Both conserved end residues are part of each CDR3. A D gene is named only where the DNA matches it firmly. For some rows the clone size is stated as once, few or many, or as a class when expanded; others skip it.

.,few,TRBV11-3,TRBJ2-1,TGTGCCAGCAGCTTTAACAACTACAATGAGCAGTTCTTC,CASSFNNYNEQFF
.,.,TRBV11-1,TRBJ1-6,TGTGCCAGCTTAGAAGTCTCGTCACCCCTCCACTTT,CASLEVSSPLHF
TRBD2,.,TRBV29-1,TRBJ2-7,TGCAGCGTGGGGGAGGGACTAGTGGGAGTCAAGGAGCAGTACTTC,CSVGEGLVGVKEQYF
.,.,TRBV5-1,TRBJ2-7,TGCGCCAGCAGCCTCGAAGGCTGCGAGCAATATTTC,CASSLEGCEQYF
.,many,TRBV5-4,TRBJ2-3,TGTGCCAGCAGCGTTATGGGCAGGGACTCAGATACGCAGTATTTT,CASSVMGRDSDTQYF
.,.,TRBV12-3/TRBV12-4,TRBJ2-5,TGTGCTAGCAGTGGGTCTAGCGACCAAGAGACCCAGTACTTC,CASSGSSDQETQYF
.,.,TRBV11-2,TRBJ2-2,TGTGCCAGCAGCCTTGTTGGTCCCGGGGAGCTGTTTTTT,CASSLVGPGELFF
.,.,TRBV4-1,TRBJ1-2,TGCGCCAGCAGCCAAGAAAGGCTTTCCCGCTACGGCAACTATGGCTACACCTTC,CASSQERLSRYGNYGYTF
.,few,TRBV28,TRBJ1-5,TGTGCCAGCAGTTTGAAGGGTGTAAACCCTAGCAATCAGCCCCAGCATTTT,CASSLKGVNPSNQPQHF
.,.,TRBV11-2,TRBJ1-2,TGTGCCAGCAGCTTTACCGGGTCATGGGGGTTTGGCTACACCTTC,CASSFTGSWGFGYTF
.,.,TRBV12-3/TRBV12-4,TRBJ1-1,TGTGCCAGCTCCCTTAGGGGTGAAGCTTTCTTT,CASSLRGEAFF
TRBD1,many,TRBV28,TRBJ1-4,TGTGCCAGCAGAAGAAACAGGGGGGCTGAAAAACTGTTTTTT,CASRRNRGAEKLFF
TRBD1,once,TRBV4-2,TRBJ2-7,TGTGCCAGCAGCCAAGAGGGGACAGGGGGGGGCTCCTACGAGCAGTACTTC,CASSQEGTGGGSYEQYF
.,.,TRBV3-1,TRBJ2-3,TGTTCCAGCAGCCAGTCAGATACGCAGTATTTT,CSSSQSDTQYF
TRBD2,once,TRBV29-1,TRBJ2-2,TGCAGCGTTATCTCGGGACTAAGTACCGGGGAGCTATCTTTT,CSVISGLSTGELSF
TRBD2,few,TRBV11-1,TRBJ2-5,TGTGCCAGCAGCTCGAAGGCCCCACTAGCGGGAGGGCTAGAGACCCAGTACTTC,CASSSKAPLAGGLETQYF
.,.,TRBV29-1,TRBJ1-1,TGCAGCGCTGAAGTCGGGATAGTCATGAACACTGAAGCTTTCTTT,CSAEVGIVMNTEAFF
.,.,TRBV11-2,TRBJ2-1,TGTGCCAGCAGCGACCGACTAGGGAATGAGCAGTTCTTC,CASSDRLGNEQFF
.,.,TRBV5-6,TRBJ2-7,TGTGCCAGCACCTTGACTAGTCTCCACGAGAAGTACTTC,CASTLTSLHEKYF
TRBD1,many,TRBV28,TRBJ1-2,TGTGCCAGCAGCTCAGGACAGGTCTATGGCTACACCTTC,CASSSGQVYGYTF
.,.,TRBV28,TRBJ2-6,TGTGCCACTTTACCGCCAAGTAATGGGGCCAACGTCCTGACTTTC,CATLPPSNGANVLTF
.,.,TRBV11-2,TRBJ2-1,TGTGCCACCAGAAGTCCAAGCTCCTACAATGAGCAGTTCTTC,CATRSPSSYNEQFF
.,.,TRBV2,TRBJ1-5,TGTGCCAGCAGTGAAGAACGGGGCGGCCAGCCCCAGCATTTT,CASSEERGGQPQHF